A selection of T cell receptor beta chains follows, all from one sample in a study of CD8+ T cells in alopecia areata. TCRdb's copy holds only in-frame clones and misses some; the assay was immunoSEQ multiplex PCR. Here the sample spans 90,000 to 100,000 clones, 60% to 75% being singletons. The sample in question was CD8+ T cells sorted from blood, obtained at week 4, from a patient treated with tofacitinib. Receptors were obtained from a human donor with alopecia areata. CDR3s include the opening cysteine and the closing phenylalanine or tryptophan. A D gene is named only where the DNA matches it firmly. A clone size is listed for some rows: how often the clone was seen (once, few, many), or a class if it is expanded.

cdr3_aa: CASLLSGGYEQYF
cdr3_nt: TGTGCCAGCCTCCTTAGCGGGGGGTACGAGCAGTACTTC
clone_size: -
d_call: TRBD2
j_call: TRBJ2-7
v_call: TRBV28

cdr3_aa: CASSFGTGFHEQYF
cdr3_nt: TGTGCCAGCAGCTTTGGGACAGGGTTTCACGAGCAGTACTTC
clone_size: few
d_call: TRBD1
j_call: TRBJ2-7
v_call: TRBV11-2

cdr3_aa: CASSESNTGELFF
cdr3_nt: TGCGCCAGCAGCGAATCGAACACCGGGGAGCTGTTTTTT
clone_size: -
d_call: -
j_call: TRBJ2-2
v_call: TRBV4-1

cdr3_aa: CASSLLGAVGTQFF
cdr3_nt: TGTGCCAGCAGTTTACTCGGGGCCGTAGGGACGCAGTTCTTC
clone_size: many
d_call: -
j_call: TRBJ2-1
v_call: TRBV27

cdr3_aa: CASSLVGVNTGELFF
cdr3_nt: TGTGCCAGCAGCTTGGTTGGGGTGAACACCGGGGAGCTGTTTTTT
clone_size: -
d_call: -
j_call: TRBJ2-2
v_call: TRBV5-6

cdr3_aa: CASRAQGGTDTQYF
cdr3_nt: TGTGCCAGCAGAGCCCAGGGAGGCACAGATACGCAGTATTTT
clone_size: -
d_call: -
j_call: TRBJ2-3
v_call: TRBV27

cdr3_aa: CASSLEAPGLFGEQYF
cdr3_nt: TGTGCCAGCAGTTTGGAGGCCCCGGGCCTCTTCGGGGAGCAGTACTTC
clone_size: -
d_call: -
j_call: TRBJ2-7
v_call: TRBV27

cdr3_aa: CASTSRDRDYSGANVLTF
cdr3_nt: TGTGCCAGTACATCCCGGGACAGGGATTACTCTGGGGCCAACGTCCTGACTTTC
clone_size: few
d_call: TRBD1
j_call: TRBJ2-6
v_call: TRBV19

cdr3_aa: CASSEWVNTEAFF
cdr3_nt: TGTGCCAGCAGTGAATGGGTGAACACTGAAGCTTTCTTT
clone_size: once
d_call: -
j_call: TRBJ1-1
v_call: TRBV2

cdr3_aa: CASSLGNEQFF
cdr3_nt: TGTGCCAGCAGCTTAGGCAATGAGCAGTTCTTC
clone_size: -
d_call: -
j_call: TRBJ2-1
v_call: TRBV7-2

cdr3_aa: CASSAGQSSNQPQHF
cdr3_nt: TGTGCCAGCAGCGCGGGACAGAGTAGCAATCAGCCCCAGCATTTT
clone_size: -
d_call: TRBD1
j_call: TRBJ1-5
v_call: TRBV9

cdr3_aa: CATNRLAGGPPETQYF
cdr3_nt: TGTGCCACCAACCGACTAGCGGGAGGGCCTCCGGAGACCCAGTACTTC
clone_size: -
d_call: TRBD2
j_call: TRBJ2-5
v_call: TRBV19

cdr3_aa: CAWSVDDYSNQPQHF
cdr3_nt: TGTGCCTGGAGTGTGGACGATTATAGCAATCAGCCCCAGCATTTT
clone_size: -
d_call: -
j_call: TRBJ1-5
v_call: TRBV30

cdr3_aa: CSAGDSTGELFF
cdr3_nt: TGCAGCGCGGGAGACAGCACCGGGGAGCTGTTTTTT
clone_size: -
d_call: -
j_call: TRBJ2-2
v_call: TRBV29-1

cdr3_aa: CASSPGTAPPVGQYF
cdr3_nt: TGTGCCAGCAGTCCCGGGACGGCTCCACCCGTCGGGCAGTACTTC
clone_size: -
d_call: -
j_call: TRBJ2-7
v_call: TRBV27

cdr3_aa: CASSPPIGGAYNEQFF
cdr3_nt: TGTGCCAGCAGCCCACCGATCGGGGGGGCCTACAATGAGCAGTTCTTC
clone_size: -
d_call: TRBD2
j_call: TRBJ2-1
v_call: TRBV11-2

cdr3_aa: CASSQGVQPSSYNEQFF
cdr3_nt: TGCGCCAGCAGCCAAGGTGTCCAGCCGAGCTCCTACAATGAGCAGTTCTTC
clone_size: -
d_call: -
j_call: TRBJ2-1
v_call: TRBV4-1

cdr3_aa: CASSPLGVTGRGIGQFF
cdr3_nt: TGTGCCAGCAGTCCCCTCGGCGTAACAGGGAGGGGCATTGGGCAGTTCTTC
clone_size: few
d_call: -
j_call: TRBJ2-1
v_call: TRBV27

cdr3_aa: CASSLLGGEQYF
cdr3_nt: TGTGCCAGCAGTTTACTCGGGGGCGAGCAGTACTTC
clone_size: -
d_call: -
j_call: TRBJ2-7
v_call: TRBV27

cdr3_aa: CASGNGELFF
cdr3_nt: TGCGCCTCCGGGAACGGGGAGCTGTTTTTT
clone_size: -
d_call: -
j_call: TRBJ2-2
v_call: TRBV27

cdr3_aa: CATSSRGQGLDEQYF
cdr3_nt: TGTGCCACCAGCAGCCGGGGACAGGGCCTAGACGAGCAGTACTTC
clone_size: -
d_call: TRBD1
j_call: TRBJ2-7
v_call: TRBV15

cdr3_aa: CASSPGQGSSGANVLTF
cdr3_nt: TGTGCCAGCAGCCCGGGACAGGGGAGCTCTGGGGCCAACGTCCTGACTTTC
clone_size: -
d_call: TRBD1
j_call: TRBJ2-6
v_call: TRBV7-9

cdr3_aa: CASSYSDGAAYEQYF
cdr3_nt: TGTGCCAGCAGTTACTCGGATGGCGCAGCCTACGAGCAGTACTTC
clone_size: -
d_call: -
j_call: TRBJ2-7
v_call: TRBV6-5

cdr3_aa: CASSLGRGEEQFF
cdr3_nt: TGTGCCAGCAGCTTGGGGCGTGGAGAAGAGCAGTTCTTC
clone_size: few
d_call: -
j_call: TRBJ2-1
v_call: TRBV5-4

cdr3_aa: CASSPDVLATETQYF
cdr3_nt: TGTGCCAGCAGCCCAGACGTACTAGCGACGGAGACCCAGTACTTC
clone_size: -
d_call: TRBD2
j_call: TRBJ2-5
v_call: TRBV7-6

cdr3_aa: CSALLGSYEQYF
cdr3_nt: TGCAGCGCTCTACTTGGGTCCTACGAGCAGTACTTC
clone_size: few
d_call: -
j_call: TRBJ2-7
v_call: TRBV29-1

cdr3_aa: CASSYWGGGTEAFF
cdr3_nt: TGTGCCAGCAGTTACTGGGGGGGTGGCACTGAAGCTTTCTTT
clone_size: few
d_call: -
j_call: TRBJ1-1
v_call: TRBV6-5

cdr3_aa: CASSPQPGQGNTEAFF
cdr3_nt: TGTGCCAGCAGCCCCCAGCCCGGACAGGGGAACACTGAAGCTTTCTTT
clone_size: -
d_call: TRBD1
j_call: TRBJ1-1
v_call: TRBV7-9

cdr3_aa: CASTVDRTDNEQFF
cdr3_nt: TGCGCCAGCACCGTTGACAGGACCGACAATGAGCAGTTCTTC
clone_size: once
d_call: -
j_call: TRBJ2-1
v_call: TRBV5-1

cdr3_aa: CASSDRVYREFF
cdr3_nt: TGTGCCAGCAGTGACAGGGTTTATCGTGAGTTCTTC
clone_size: once
d_call: TRBD1
j_call: TRBJ2-1
v_call: TRBV7-8

cdr3_aa: CASSWGLASHNEQFF
cdr3_nt: TGCGCCAGCAGCTGGGGGCTAGCGAGTCACAATGAGCAGTTCTTC
clone_size: -
d_call: -
j_call: TRBJ2-1
v_call: TRBV5-1

cdr3_aa: CASSTGLADTYEQYF
cdr3_nt: TGTGCCAGCAGCACTGGACTAGCGGATACCTACGAGCAGTACTTC
clone_size: -
d_call: TRBD2
j_call: TRBJ2-7
v_call: TRBV5-4

cdr3_aa: CASSQDGTGYNEQFF
cdr3_nt: TGCGCCAGCAGCCAAGACGGGACAGGCTACAATGAGCAGTTCTTC
clone_size: -
d_call: TRBD1
j_call: TRBJ2-1
v_call: TRBV4-3

cdr3_aa: CASDGGSQETQYF
cdr3_nt: TGTGCCAGTGATGGGGGGAGCCAAGAGACCCAGTACTTC
clone_size: few
d_call: -
j_call: TRBJ2-5
v_call: TRBV19

cdr3_aa: CASSEASGSLYEQYF
cdr3_nt: TGTGCCAGCAGTGAGGCTAGCGGGAGTCTCTACGAGCAGTACTTC
clone_size: -
d_call: TRBD2
j_call: TRBJ2-7
v_call: TRBV2

cdr3_aa: CASSSLQREGRETQYF
cdr3_nt: TGTGCCAGCAGCTCCCTTCAGAGGGAAGGTAGGGAGACCCAGTACTTC
clone_size: once
d_call: -
j_call: TRBJ2-5
v_call: TRBV13

cdr3_aa: CASSLGLENVETQYF
cdr3_nt: TGTGCCAGCAGCTTAGGTCTAGAGAATGTGGAGACCCAGTACTTC
clone_size: -
d_call: -
j_call: TRBJ2-5
v_call: TRBV7-9

cdr3_aa: CASSESGLFSYNYGYTF
cdr3_nt: TGTGCCAGCAGTGAATCAGGATTATTCTCTTACAACTATGGCTACACCTTC
clone_size: -
d_call: -
j_call: TRBJ1-2
v_call: TRBV6-1

cdr3_aa: CASSFVVGGPTNEQFF
cdr3_nt: TGTGCCAGCAGTTTTGTCGTGGGGGGGCCTACAAATGAGCAGTTCTTC
clone_size: few
d_call: -
j_call: TRBJ2-1
v_call: TRBV27

cdr3_aa: CASSLLSGSTYNEQFF
cdr3_nt: TGTGCCAGCAGCTTACTTAGCGGGAGTACCTACAATGAGCAGTTCTTC
clone_size: -
d_call: TRBD2
j_call: TRBJ2-1
v_call: TRBV7-9